The 20 T cell receptor beta chains below were found in one sample sequenced in a study of T cells expressing NK-cell markers. No DNA is given; TCRdb re-called the 5' RACE reads and lists each CDR3 protein once. Its clone listing holds 300,000 to 500,000 distinct CDR3 sequences. Sequences were obtained from blood T cells: a sorted CD56 or NKG2C T cell subset, CD4+ or CD8+ T cells, or bulk PBMC T cells (not recorded which). These receptors originate from a woman in her 50s in good health.

The chain carries TRBV5-1 and TRBJ2-1; TCRdb designates TRBD2, a call that cannot be tested without DNA. CDR1 is SGHRS, CDR2 YFSETQ, per germline. There are 16 residues in the CDR3. The CDR3 region is CASSLSPASGYNEQFF.

The chain couples TRBV9 to TRBJ1-2; TCRdb outputs TRBD1, but without DNA this stays unchecked. The CDR3 consists of 15 residues. CDR1 is SGDLS and CDR2 is YYNGEE in the germline V gene. The CDR3 loop is CASSSRQGASHGYTF.

This rearrangement joins TRBV7-2 to TRBJ2-1; TCRdb gives TRBD1 as the D gene, but with no DNA this cannot be confirmed. Germline assignment: CDR1 SGHTA and CDR2 FQGNSA. This CDR3 spans 15 amino acids. CDR3 loop: CASRRDRAPYNEQFF.

J is TRBJ2-5 and V is TRBV20-1; the TCRdb D gene call, TRBD1, has no DNA to confirm it. Germline loops: CDR1 DFQATT, CDR2 SNEGSKA (reference sequence). The CDR3 loop spans 16 amino acids. The CDR3 here is CSASPVLREVQETQYF.

The chain combines TRBV5-1 with TRBJ2-1. This CDR3 spans 15 amino acids. In germline, CDR1 is SGHRS, CDR2 YFSETQ. The CDR3 region is CASSLTIGTINEQFF.

The chain links TRBV5-1 to TRBJ2-5. This CDR3 spans 14 amino acids. Germline V gene sequence: CDR1 SGHRS, CDR2 YFSETQ. The CDR3 sequence: CASSLASTFQTQYF.

V and J are TRBV10-3 and TRBJ1-2; TCRdb selects TRBD1, and the lack of DNA leaves this call unchecked. Per germline, CDR1 ENHRY and CDR2 SYGVKD. The CDR3 consists of 14 residues. CDR3 residues: CATSGHAPNYGYTF.

The rearrangement uses TRBV6-5 and TRBJ2-1; the D call of TRBD2 rests on TCRdb alone, since no DNA is present to check it. Germline CDR1 and CDR2: MNHEY and SVGAGI. This CDR3 is built from 13 residues. This chain's CDR3 is CASIQEGGDEQFF.

The chain combines TRBV29-1 with TRBJ2-1; TCRdb gives TRBD2 as the D gene, but with no DNA this cannot be confirmed. The CDR3 is made up of 16 amino acids. Germline loops: CDR1 SQVTM, CDR2 ANQGSEA. CDR3 region: CSDSGAGTSPYNEQFF.

The J gene is TRBJ1-2, the V gene TRBV5-1. The CDR3 is 13 amino acids. Germline CDR1 is SGHRS and CDR2 is YFSETQ. The CDR3 loop reads CASSLSRVHGYTF. The full variable domain, rest sourced from reference TRBV5-1 and TRBJ1-2, is KAGVTQTPRYLIKTRGQQVTLSCSPISGHRSVSWYQQTPGQGLQFLFEYFSETQRNKGNFPGRFSGRQFSNSRSEMNVSTLELGDSALYLCASSLSRVHGYTFGSGTRLTVV.

V usage is TRBV12-3 or TRBV12-4 and J usage is TRBJ1-2; TCRdb proposes TRBD1, but this gene call is untestable without DNA. The CDR3 is 13 amino acids. This chain's CDR3 is CASSLGGNYGYTF.

The chain carries TRBV12-3 or TRBV12-4 and TRBJ2-3; lacking DNA, the TRBD2 call made by TCRdb goes unchecked. The CDR3 has 17 residues. This CDR3 is CASSPNLAGVGTDTQYF.

The V call is TRBV9, the J call TRBJ2-5; TCRdb picks TRBD1, but there is no DNA to check that call. This CDR3 contains 16 residues. CDR1 is SGDLS, CDR2 YYNGEE, per germline. The CDR3 sequence: CASSGGATGDQETQYF.

The gene calls are TRBV7-9 and TRBJ1-4. Germline V gives CDR1 SEHNR, CDR2 FQNEAQ (reference sequence). This CDR3 has 14 residues. The CDR3 loop is CASSSEGLNEKLFF. Filled out from reference TRBV7-9 and TRBJ1-4, the complete variable domain reads DTGVSQNPRHKITKRGQNVTFRCDPISEHNRLYWYRQTLGQGPEFLTYFQNEAQLEKSRLLSDRFSAERPKGSFSTLEIQRTEQGDSAMYLCASSSEGLNEKLFFGSGTQLSVL.

J is TRBJ2-3 and V is TRBV6-5. Germline V gene sequence: CDR1 MNHEY, CDR2 SVGAGI. The CDR3 covers 15 residues. The CDR3 here is CASSYSVVGTDTQYF.

The J gene is TRBJ1-2, the V gene TRBV11-2; TCRdb's D call, TRBD1, is unchecked because there is no DNA. The CDR3 contains 14 residues. Germline CDR1 is SGHAT and CDR2 is FQNNGV. CDR3 in amino acids: CASSFPDSSYGYTF.

This chain joins TRBV25-1 and TRBJ1-2; TCRdb's D gene call, TRBD1, goes unchecked for lack of DNA. Germline V gene data show CDR1 as MGHDK and CDR2 as SYGVNS. This CDR3 is built from 13 residues. The CDR3 sequence: CASSPGGRESYTF.

This CDR3 is CASSLIRAGEQYF. This sequence joins TRBV11-3 and TRBJ2-7; TCRdb names TRBD2, which stays unverified in the absence of DNA. The CDR3 covers 13 residues. The germline CDR1 and CDR2 sequences are SGHNT and YENEEA.

The V call is TRBV7-9, the J call TRBJ2-1; TCRdb outputs TRBD2, but without DNA this stays unchecked. The CDR3 runs to 13 residues. Germline CDR1 is SEHNR and CDR2 is FQNEAQ (reference sequence). CDR3 residues: CASSSSNFHEQFF.

The chain joins TRBV6-5 to TRBJ1-2. This CDR3 comprises 13 residues. The germline V gene has CDR1 MNHEY and CDR2 SVGAGI. The CDR3 loop is CASSRTAFYGYTF.